Below, 23 T cell receptor beta chains from the same sample are listed, as sequenced in a study of Ad26.COV2.S vaccination and SARS-CoV-2 variants. Some clones are missing from TCRdb's copy, which holds only in-frame ones; the method was immunoSEQ multiplex PCR. The sample consists of about half a million clones, 89% of them appearing once. Treatment reported: around 19 received Ad26.COV2.S at low or high dose, single or two shots; a few received placebo; per-sample allocation not given. Sampling occurred on day 63 after the first vaccine or placebo injection. This specimen consisted of peripheral blood, obtained in a trial of Ad26.COV2.S vaccine versus placebo. Receptors were obtained from a person between 18 and 60 years old who received the Ad26.COV2.S COVID-19 vaccine or a placebo.

The chain employs TRBV14 and TRBJ2-7; no clear D gene. Germline lookup yields CDR1 SGHDN and CDR2 FVKESK. Trimming removed 0 bases from V and 4 bases from J, with 13 bases in between. This CDR3 region has 15 residues. The CDR3 reads CASSQDLQSYYEQYF. CDR3 coding DNA: TGTGCCAGCAGCCAAGATTTACAGTCGTATTACGAGCAGTACTTC.

The chain is built from TRBV19 and TRBJ2-4; D unclear. This CDR3 region has 15 residues. The V and J ends lost 4 bases and 0 bases respectively, with 10 bases between them. Per germline, CDR1 LNHDA and CDR2 SQIVND (reference sequence). CDR3 region: CASSTGLVAKNIQYF. The CDR3, as DNA: TGTGCCAGTAGTACCGGGTTGGTAGCCAAAAACATTCAGTACTTC.

The rearrangement uses TRBV28 and TRBJ1-2; the match to TRBD1 covers 7 bases. The CDR3 runs 14 residues. Per the germline V gene, CDR1 is MDHEN and CDR2 is SYDVKM. V trimming: 6 bases; J trimming: 3 bases; junction bases outside the gene matches: 7. The DNA for the CDR3 is TGTGCCAGCAGAAGGACAGGATCAGACTATGGCTACACCTTC. This codes for CASRRTGSDYGYTF.

The rearrangement uses TRBV9 and TRBJ2-3, with D hard to call. The germline gives CDR1 SGDLS, CDR2 YYNGEE. V was shortened by 4 bases and J by 2 bases, with 17 bases between the two germline ends. CDR3 length: 16 residues. The CDR3 protein is CASSPRTAHFTDTQYF. CDR3 sequence (DNA): TGTGCCAGCAGCCCCCGGACGGCGCACTTCACAGATACGCAGTATTTT.

V is TRBV6-2 or TRBV6-3 and J is TRBJ2-1; TRBD2 matches 8 bases. Germline loops: CDR1 MNHEY, CDR2 SVGEGT. Trimming at V came to 3 bases and at J to 4 bases, leaving 5 bases not matched to a gene. This CDR3 is 15 amino acids long. Written as DNA, the CDR3 is TGTGCCAGCAGTTATACGAGCGGGAGATACAATGAGCAGTTCTTC. Encoded protein: CASSYTSGRYNEQFF.

This rearrangement joins TRBV19 to TRBJ1-2, with 7 bases lining up with TRBD1. V was pared by 5 bases and J by 2 bases, with 8 bases of the junction left unmatched. In germline, CDR1 is LNHDA, CDR2 SQIVND (reference sequence). The CDR3 contains 15 residues. The CDR3 DNA reads TGTGCCAGTAGTCTCCGACAGGGCCACAACTATGGCTACACCTTC. Translated, it gives CASSLRQGHNYGYTF.

V gene TRBV5-6 combines with J gene TRBJ1-1; 7 positions match TRBD1. Germline V gives CDR1 SGHDT, CDR2 YYEEEE. The CDR3 runs to 15 residues. V lost 4 bases, J lost 0 bases, and 6 bases stayed unmatched. CDR3: CASSPGQPVNTEAFF. For the CDR3, the DNA is TGTGCCAGCAGCCCGGGACAGCCCGTGAACACTGAAGCTTTCTTT. Full variable domain (remainder filled in from reference TRBV5-6 and TRBJ1-1): DAGVTQSPTHLIKTRGQQVTLRCSPKSGHDTVSWYQQALGQGPQFIFQYYEEEERQRGNFPDRFSGHQFPNYSSELNVNALLLGDSALYLCASSPGQPVNTEAFFGQGTRLTVV.

V and J are TRBV7-9 and TRBJ2-1; a possible D gene is TRBD1 (6 bases). Germline V gives CDR1 SEHNR, CDR2 FQNEAQ (reference sequence). The V and J ends lost 1 base and 5 bases respectively, with 15 bases between them. The CDR3 has 16 amino acids. CDR3 loop: CASSLGTATWDNEQFF. The CDR3 DNA reads as TGTGCCAGCAGCTTAGGGACAGCTACATGGGACAATGAGCAGTTCTTC.

The rearrangement joins TRBV27 to TRBJ2-1; TRBD2 matches at 8 bases. CDR3 length: 15 residues. Germline V CDR1 and CDR2: MNHEY, SMNVEV (reference sequence). The junction had 6 bases not matched to a gene; V was cut back by 4 bases and J by 4 bases. CDR3 sequence: CASSSGGGRYNEQFF. The CDR3 DNA reads as TGTGCCAGCAGTTCGGGAGGGGGACGATACAATGAGCAGTTCTTC.

The chain carries TRBV11-2 and TRBJ2-5, with D possibly matching TRBD1 (5 bases). V lost 1 base and J 4 bases, leaving 10 bases between the germline ends. Germline CDR1 SGHAT, CDR2 FQNNGV. The CDR3 totals 14 residues. CDR3 bases: TGTGCCAGCAGCTTAGGCGCAGGGCCAGAGACCCAGTACTTC. This translates into CASSLGAGPETQYF.

The CDR3 loop reads CASSLSPGLAYNEQFF. The CDR3, as DNA: TGTGCCAGCAGCTTAAGTCCGGGGTTAGCCTACAATGAGCAGTTCTTC. This chain joins TRBV7-2 and TRBJ2-1; D may be TRBD2 (5 bases). The CDR3 sequence is 16 residues long. Trimming cost V 2 bases and J 2 bases, with 13 bases left between them. Germline V gene sequence: CDR1 SGHTA, CDR2 FQGNSA. The full variable domain, with the rest looked up from reference TRBV7-2 and TRBJ2-1, is GAGVSQSPSNKVTEKGKDVELRCDPISGHTALYWYRQSLGQGLEFLIYFQGNSAPDKSGLPSDRFSAERTGGSVSTLTIQRTQQEDSAVYLCASSLSPGLAYNEQFFGPGTRLTVL.

The genes are TRBV7-8 and TRBJ2-1; D is unclear. CDR1 is SGHVS and CDR2 is FQNEAQ in the germline V gene. The CDR3 extends over 12 amino acids. The V and J ends lost 5 bases and 10 bases respectively, with 12 bases between them. The CDR3 DNA is TGTGCCAGCAGCCTAACAGTGTACGAGCAGTTCTTC. This gives the protein CASSLTVYEQFF.

The gene calls are TRBV7-9 and TRBJ1-6; D may be TRBD1 (5 bases). Trimming took 5 bases from V and 10 from J, leaving 18 bases between them. The CDR3 covers 15 residues. CDR1 and CDR2 (germline): SEHNR, FQNEAQ (reference sequence). The CDR3 DNA is TGTGCCAGCAGCGCGGGGGGAGGGGCAGTATCACCCCTCCACTTT. It encodes CASSAGGGAVSPLHF. Together with reference TRBV7-9 and TRBJ1-6, the CDR3 gives the full variable domain: DTGVSQNPRHKITKRGQNVTFRCDPISEHNRLYWYRQTLGQGPEFLTYFQNEAQLEKSRLLSDRFSAERPKGSFSTLEIQRTEQGDSAMYLCASSAGGGAVSPLHFGNGTRLTVT.

The chain combines TRBV19 with TRBJ2-1; TRBD2 agrees at 9 bases. This CDR3 contains 19 residues. Trimming cost V 5 bases and J 0 bases; bases outside gene matches: 14. Germline lookup yields CDR1 LNHDA and CDR2 SQIVND (reference sequence). The CDR3 loop is CASSLLAGFGTISYNEQFF. DNA of the CDR3: TGTGCCAGTAGTTTGCTAGCGGGATTCGGGACGATCTCCTACAATGAGCAGTTCTTC.

This chain links TRBV9 with TRBJ1-1; tentatively, D is TRBD1 (5 bases). CDR1 SGDLS and CDR2 YYNGEE come from the germline V gene. Trimming cost V 4 bases and J 6 bases, with 19 bases left between them. The CDR3 runs to 15 residues. The CDR3 sequence is CASSPHGGAGAEAFF. CDR3 bases: TGTGCCAGCAGCCCTCACGGGGGAGCTGGAGCTGAAGCTTTCTTT.

The V call is TRBV7-8, the J call TRBJ1-4, with D uncertain. Trimming cost V 5 bases and J 0 bases, with 10 bases left between them. This CDR3 comprises 15 residues. In germline, CDR1 is SGHVS, CDR2 FQNEAQ. CDR3 sequence reads: CASSLAIATNEKLFF. In nucleotides, the CDR3 is TGTGCCAGCAGCCTCGCGATTGCAACTAATGAAAAACTGTTTTTT. The entire variable domain, with the rest obtained from reference TRBV7-8 and TRBJ1-4, is as follows: GAGVSQSPRYKVAKRGQDVALRCDPISGHVSLFWYQQALGQGPEFLTYFQNEAQLDKSGLPSDRFFAERPEGSVSTLKIQRTQQEDSAVYLCASSLAIATNEKLFFGSGTQLSVL.

The gene calls are TRBV6-1 and TRBJ1-5; TRBD1 agrees at 8 bases. Germline values: CDR1 MNHNS, CDR2 SASEGT. There are 20 residues in the CDR3. J gave up 0 bases and V 3 bases, and 16 bases lay outside the gene matches. In DNA, the CDR3 is TGTGCCAGCAGTGACGGACAGGGAAGCATTAAGAGTTATAGCAATCAGCCCCAGCATTTT. Protein: CASSDGQGSIKSYSNQPQHF.

This clone was counted once. This sequence joins TRBV27 and TRBJ2-4, with D hard to call. CDR3 length: 14 amino acids. The germline V and J ends were trimmed by 8 bases and 0 bases, with 11 bases remaining between them. The germline gives CDR1 MNHEY, CDR2 SMNVEV (reference sequence). Written as DNA, the CDR3 is TGTGCCAGCGGTCCAGCGCTAGCCAAAAACATTCAGTACTTC. Its protein is CASGPALAKNIQYF.

This clone was observed once. Other nucleotide sequences in the sample specify the same CDR3. The chain recombines TRBV27 with TRBJ1-2; TRBD1 aligns across 7 bases. Trimming took 2 bases from V and 7 from J; bases not matched to a gene: 4. The CDR3 runs 13 residues. Germline loops: CDR1 MNHEY, CDR2 SMNVEV (reference sequence). CDR3 nucleotides: TGTGCCAGCAGTTTACGAGGGGGCTCTGGCTACACCTTC. It is translated as CASSLRGGSGYTF.

The chain couples TRBV5-1 to TRBJ2-5; TRBD2 agrees at 10 bases. This CDR3 comprises 14 residues. Losses at the gene ends were 7 bases for V and 5 bases for J; bases not matched to a gene: 8. CDR1 and CDR2 (germline): SGHRS, YFSETQ. Written as DNA, the CDR3 is TGCGCCAGCGGACCTCTAGCGGGGGTGGAGACCCAGTACTTC. Amino acid sequence: CASGPLAGVETQYF.

This chain links TRBV4-1 with TRBJ1-2, with D unresolved. CDR3 length equals 15 residues. Germline lookup yields CDR1 MGHRA and CDR2 YSYEKL. The V end lost 0 bases, the J end lost 4 bases, and 12 bases lay between the germline ends. The CDR3 spells CASSQDMGSRYGYTF. CDR3 coding DNA: TGCGCCAGCAGCCAAGATATGGGATCCCGCTATGGCTACACCTTC.

This chain uses TRBV7-3 with TRBJ2-1; TRBD2 agrees at 9 bases. The V gene's germline CDR1 is SGHTA and CDR2 FQGTGA. The CDR3 is made up of 16 amino acids. V lost 5 bases to trimming and J lost 10 bases; unmatched junction nucleotides: 15. CDR3 residues: CASSLRASGMGSEQFF. CDR3 in DNA: TGTGCCAGCAGCCTAAGAGCTAGCGGGATGGGAAGCGAGCAGTTCTTC.

The V gene is TRBV5-4, the J gene TRBJ1-4; 9 bases fit TRBD1. This CDR3 region has 16 residues. Per the germline V gene, CDR1 is SGHNT and CDR2 is YYREEE (reference sequence). J lost 8 bases, V lost 2 bases, and 10 bases had no gene match. CDR3 coding DNA: TGTGCCAGCAGCTTCAATCCCGGGACAGGGCGAGAAAAACTGTTTTTT. Residues: CASSFNPGTGREKLFF.